The present entry profiles one T cell receptor (beta chain) with its context. Into CD45RA+ naive and CD45RA-negative memory subsets, the CD4+ cells were split. The CDR3 contains 14 residues. CDR1 SGHTA and CDR2 FQGNSA come from the germline V gene. V was clipped by 4 bases and J by 3 bases, with 10 bases between them. Clones were sequenced by immunoSEQ multiplex PCR, and TCRdb holds only the in-frame ones, with some missing. The profile shows 2.3 million or so clones, over 90% of them singletons. The data were obtained in a study of shared clonotypes between healthy human individuals. Sequenced: naive CD4+ T cells from PBMCs. Sample subset: CD45RA+ positively selected. The rearrangement joins TRBV7-2 to TRBJ2-1, with no clear D. The TCR comes from a man in his late teens or twenties in good health. Some clones in this sample may be carry-over from other donors' samples. CDR3 DNA sequence: TGTGCCAGCAGCTCCTATAGACGCTACAATGAGCAGTTCTTC. Protein sequence: CASSSYRRYNEQFF.